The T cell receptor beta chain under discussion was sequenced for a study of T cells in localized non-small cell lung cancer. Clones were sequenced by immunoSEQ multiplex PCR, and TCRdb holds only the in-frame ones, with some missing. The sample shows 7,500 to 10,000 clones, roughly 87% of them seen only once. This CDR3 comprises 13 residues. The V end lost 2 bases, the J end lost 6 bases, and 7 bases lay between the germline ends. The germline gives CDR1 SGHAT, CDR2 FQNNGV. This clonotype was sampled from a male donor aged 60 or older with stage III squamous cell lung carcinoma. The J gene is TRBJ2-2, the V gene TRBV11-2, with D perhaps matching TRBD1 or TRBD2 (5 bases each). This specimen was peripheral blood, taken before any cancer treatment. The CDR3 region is CASSLWGPGELFF. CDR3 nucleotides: TGTGCCAGCAGCTTATGGGGACCCGGGGAGCTGTTTTTT.